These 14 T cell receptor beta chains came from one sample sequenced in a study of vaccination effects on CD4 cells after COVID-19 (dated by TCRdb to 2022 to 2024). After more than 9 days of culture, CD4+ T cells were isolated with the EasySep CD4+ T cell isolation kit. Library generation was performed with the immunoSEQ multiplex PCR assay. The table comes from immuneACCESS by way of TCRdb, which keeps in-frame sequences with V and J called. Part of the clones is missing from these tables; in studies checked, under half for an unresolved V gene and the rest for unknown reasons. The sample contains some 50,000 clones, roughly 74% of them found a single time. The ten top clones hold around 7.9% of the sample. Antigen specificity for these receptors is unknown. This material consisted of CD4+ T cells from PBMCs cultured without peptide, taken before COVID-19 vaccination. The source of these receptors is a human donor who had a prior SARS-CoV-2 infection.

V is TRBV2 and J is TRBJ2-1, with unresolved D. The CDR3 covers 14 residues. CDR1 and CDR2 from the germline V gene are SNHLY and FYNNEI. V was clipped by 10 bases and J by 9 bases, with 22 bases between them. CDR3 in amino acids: CATTNVASSSEQFF. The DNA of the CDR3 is TGTGCCACCACGAACGTAGCATCCTCAAGTGAGCAGTTCTTC.

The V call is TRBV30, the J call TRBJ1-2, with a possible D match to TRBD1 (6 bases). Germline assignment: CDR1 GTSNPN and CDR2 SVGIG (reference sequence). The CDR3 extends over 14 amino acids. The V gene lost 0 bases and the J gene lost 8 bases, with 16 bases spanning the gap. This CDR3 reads CAWSVQGLGGGYTF. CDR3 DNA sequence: TGTGCCTGGAGTGTACAGGGATTGGGCGGAGGCTACACCTTC. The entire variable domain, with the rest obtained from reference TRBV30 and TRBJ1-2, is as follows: SQTIHQWPATLVQPVGSPLSLECTVEGTSNPNLYWYRQAAGRGLQLLFYSVGIGQISSEVPQNLSASRPQDRQFILSSKKLLLSDSGFYLCAWSVQGLGGGYTFGSGTRLTVV.

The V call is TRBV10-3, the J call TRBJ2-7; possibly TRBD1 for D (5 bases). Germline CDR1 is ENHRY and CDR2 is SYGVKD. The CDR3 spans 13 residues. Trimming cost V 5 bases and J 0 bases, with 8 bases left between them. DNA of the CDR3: TGTGCCATCAGTCGACAGTCCTCCTACGAGCAGTACTTC. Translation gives CAISRQSSYEQYF.

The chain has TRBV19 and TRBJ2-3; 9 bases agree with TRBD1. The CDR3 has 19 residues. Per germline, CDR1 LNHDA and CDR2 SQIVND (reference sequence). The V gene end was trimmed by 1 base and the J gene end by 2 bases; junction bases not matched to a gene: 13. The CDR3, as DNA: TGTGCCAGTAGTATAGGCCGCCGCTCGTGGACAGGGGACACAGATACGCAGTATTTT. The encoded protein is CASSIGRRSWTGDTDTQYF.

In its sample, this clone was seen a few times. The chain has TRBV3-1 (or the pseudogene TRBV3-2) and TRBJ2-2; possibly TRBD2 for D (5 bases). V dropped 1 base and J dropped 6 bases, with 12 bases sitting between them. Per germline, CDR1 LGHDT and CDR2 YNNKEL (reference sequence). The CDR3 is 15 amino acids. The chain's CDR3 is CASSQAGILAGELFF. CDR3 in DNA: TGTGCCAGCAGCCAAGCGGGAATCCTAGCCGGGGAGCTGTTTTTT.

In nucleotides, the CDR3 is TGTGCCAGCAGCACTACAGGCACAGATACGCAGTATTTT. This sequence encodes CASSTTGTDTQYF. The J gene is TRBJ2-3, the V gene TRBV11-2; D remains ambiguous. The CDR3 loop spans 13 amino acids. The germline CDR1 and CDR2 sequences are SGHAT and FQNNGV. V was clipped by 5 bases and J by 1 base, with 7 bases between them. The full variable domain, with the rest looked up from reference TRBV11-2 and TRBJ2-3, is EAGVAQSPRYKIIEKRQSVAFWCNPISGHATLYWYQQILGQGPKLLIQFQNNGVVDDSQLPKDRFSAERLKGVDSTLKIQPAKLEDSAVYLCASSTTGTDTQYFGPGTRLTVL.

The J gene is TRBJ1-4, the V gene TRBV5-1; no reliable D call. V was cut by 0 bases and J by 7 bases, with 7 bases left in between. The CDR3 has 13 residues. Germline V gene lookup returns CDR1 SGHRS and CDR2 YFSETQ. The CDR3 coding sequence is TGCGCCAGCAGCTTGGACAAGGCTGAAAAACTGTTTTTT. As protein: CASSLDKAEKLFF.

The CDR3 is CATSLGTGGGEQYF. For the CDR3, the DNA is TGTGCCACCAGCCTCGGGACAGGGGGAGGCGAGCAGTACTTC. The chain is built from TRBV24-1 and TRBJ2-7; 11 bases are shared with TRBD1. Trimming took 7 bases from V and 6 from J; bases not matched to a gene: 7. The germline V gene encodes CDR1 KGHDR and CDR2 SFDVKD. The CDR3 consists of 14 residues.

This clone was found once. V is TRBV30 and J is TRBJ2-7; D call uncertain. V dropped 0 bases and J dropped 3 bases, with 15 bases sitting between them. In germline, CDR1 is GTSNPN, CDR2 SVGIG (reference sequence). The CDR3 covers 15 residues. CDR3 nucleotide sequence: TGTGCCTGGAGTGTTACCCCCCAGGCCTACTACGAGCAGTACTTC. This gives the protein CAWSVTPQAYYEQYF.

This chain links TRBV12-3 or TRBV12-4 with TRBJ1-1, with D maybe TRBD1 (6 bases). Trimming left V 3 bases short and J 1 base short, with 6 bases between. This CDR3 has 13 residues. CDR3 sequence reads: CASSFRGNTEAFF. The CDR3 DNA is TGTGCCAGCAGTTTCAGGGGGAACACTGAAGCTTTCTTT.

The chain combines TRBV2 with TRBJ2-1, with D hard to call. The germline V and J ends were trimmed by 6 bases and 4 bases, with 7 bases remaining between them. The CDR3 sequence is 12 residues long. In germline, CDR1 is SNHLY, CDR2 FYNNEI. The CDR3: CASRYAYNEQFF. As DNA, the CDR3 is TGTGCCAGCAGGTACGCATACAATGAGCAGTTCTTC.

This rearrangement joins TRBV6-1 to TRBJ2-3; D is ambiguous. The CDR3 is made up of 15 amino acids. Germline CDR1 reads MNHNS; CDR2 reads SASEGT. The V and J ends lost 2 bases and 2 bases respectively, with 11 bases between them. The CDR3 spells CASSESLVSTDTQYF. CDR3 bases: TGTGCCAGCAGTGAATCCCTAGTTTCCACAGATACGCAGTATTTT.

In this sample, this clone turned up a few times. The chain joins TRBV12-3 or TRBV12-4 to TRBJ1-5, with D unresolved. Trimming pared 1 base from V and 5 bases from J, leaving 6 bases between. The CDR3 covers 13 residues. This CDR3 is CASSLDSYQPQHF. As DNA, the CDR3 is TGTGCCAGCAGTTTAGACAGCTATCAGCCCCAGCATTTT.

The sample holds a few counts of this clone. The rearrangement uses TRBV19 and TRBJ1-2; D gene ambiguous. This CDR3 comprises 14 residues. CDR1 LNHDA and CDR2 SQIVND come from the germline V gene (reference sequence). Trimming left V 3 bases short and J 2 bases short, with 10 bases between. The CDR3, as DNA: TGTGCCAGTAGTATTTCTTCTGCGAACTATGGCTACACCTTC. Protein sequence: CASSISSANYGYTF.